This T cell receptor (beta chain) was sequenced during a study of blood T cells in healthy people across ages. Worth noting for this clonotype: The antigen is undetermined.

Study results and caveats: No one knew whether donors had CMV, which possibly confounded expanded clonotype changes.

There were healthy Caucasian individuals from Russia, aged 6 to 90, serving as donors. Primed by a sample-barcoded 5' primer and a J-beta primer mix, a second PCR proceeded for 7 to 11 cycles. MiXCR was run by TCRdb on the 5' RACE reads, yielding one entry per CDR3 protein. The top ten clones hold around an eighth of a sample with hundreds of thousands of distinct CDR3 sequences, around 46% of them seen once. Between the trimmed V and J ends, which lost 9 bases and 4 bases, there was a span of 10 bases. Per the germline V gene, CDR1 is MNHEY and CDR2 is SVGEGT. CDR3 size: 12 residues. The genes are TRBV6-2 or TRBV6-3 and TRBJ2-1, with D hard to call. Source material: blood. The sequence was collected from a man aged 30-40 years in good health. CDR3 DNA sequence: TGTGCCAGTAGCCAACTATACAATGAGCAGTTCTTC. This sequence encodes CASSQLYNEQFF.